This is a list of T cell receptor beta chains from one sample in a study of CD8 T cells in Susac syndrome. One entry per CDR3 protein results from TCRdb running MiXCR on the immunoSEQ multiplex PCR reads. This sample has 200,000 to 250,000 distinct CDR3 sequences, with approximately 90% found just once. Sequencing input: CD8+ T cells from PBMCs. These receptors were obtained from a human donor with multiple sclerosis. Both conserved end residues are part of each CDR3. Each record gives: clone size, CDR3 length, V gene, CDR3 protein. The size of a clone is reported for some rows only, either as once, few or many, or as a class for expanded clones.

>.|12|TRBV11-2
CASRGVGETQYF
>few|14|TRBV9
CASSVDSGHNEQFF
>.|17|TRBV2
CASRTVGHTESTDTQYF
>.|15|TRBV12-3/TRBV12-4
CASSSLDGEQETQYF
>.|14|TRBV9
CASSPSDNPYEQYF
>.|15|TRBV2
CASGPSGGVGETQYF
>.|14|TRBV6-5
CASSSLQANTEAFF
>.|12|TRBV5-4
CASSRGPLEQYF
>.|13|TRBV15
CATSQRMNTEAFF
>.|12|TRBV29-1
CSGLTGFGGYTF
>.|17|TRBV23-1
CASSQSGDRNAGNTIYF
>.|19|TRBV29-1
CSVEDLQETSGRAGDEQFF
>.|16|TRBV15
CATSGPGQGANYGYTF
>.|16|TRBV9
CASSTRRGQIINEQFF
>.|15|TRBV7-9
CASSLRPGAKNIQYF
>.|12|TRBV28
CASSFSGNTIYF
>.|15|TRBV7-9
CASSDGGGRVHEQYF
>.|15|TRBV29-1
CSVDVRDRGSSGYTF
>few|15|TRBV4-2
CASSQGTSGTGELFF
>.|15|TRBV23-1
CASGELTRYSYEQYF
>.|13|TRBV7-3
CASSVTPNTEAFF
>.|14|TRBV7-9
CASSLDAQVPCLHF
>.|18|TRBV5-4
CASSLDQPGVLLYNEQFF
>.|16|TRBV2
CASMGQGGFGNQPQHF
>.|14|TRBV7-2
CASSLVDRGDEQYF
>.|16|TRBV7-9
CASSLVLPAAYNEQFF
>.|12|TRBV6-5
CASSPRGDEQYF
>.|13|TRBV2
CASKWEYQETQYF
>.|16|TRBV5-6
CASSLGILGPQETQYF
>.|15|TRBV30
CAWVSGTAGFDEQFF
>.|13|TRBV6-4
CASSDRLSGTQYF
>.|13|TRBV12-3/TRBV12-4
CASSLVGGSPQHF
>once|14|TRBV7-3
CASSLTGVAGELFF
>.|18|TRBV9
CASSVGGSGQFGGNEQFF
>few|14|TRBV12-3/TRBV12-4
CASSFGGGGYEQYF
>.|19|TRBV20-1
CSARPYPETSAQSTDTQYF
>.|14|TRBV6-5
CASSSDKTNYGYTF
>.|18|TRBV3-1
CASSQAVGQGSYNSPLHF
>.|16|TRBV18
CASSPPGTLVNTEAFF
>.|16|TRBV27
CASSLPQREGTGELFF
>.|13|TRBV9
CASSVGRGSEQYF
>.|15|TRBV10-3
CAIRETSGREHEQYF
>.|19|TRBV4-1
CASSQDYSTSGDLQETQYF
>.|16|TRBV6-4
CASGSSGGANSYEQYF
>.|12|TRBV12-3/TRBV12-4
CASSPTSFEQFF
>.|14|TRBV7-3
CASSLSQGDNEQFF
>few|14|TRBV4-1
CASSQDGVSGELFF
>.|16|TRBV30
CAWSVLAGDLQETQYF
>.|13|TRBV27
CASSLSQDHEQYF
>.|15|TRBV6-2/TRBV6-3
CASSPGTGISQPQHF
>.|15|TRBV12-3/TRBV12-4
CASSSQGFSNQPQHF
>.|15|TRBV7-3
CASSPLVRGIAEAFF
>.|15|TRBV7-2
CASSPDSSSYNEQFF
>.|15|TRBV12-5
CASGSTGVNGDEQYF